This TCR beta chain was sequenced during a study of T cells in Graves' hyperthyroidism and ophthalmopathy. About this clonotype itself: Its specificity is unknown.

Uncontrolled infection, other autoimmune disease, pregnancy or lactation led to exclusion. Clinicians diagnosed patients from clinical symptoms, serum thyroxine and TRAb, thyroid ultrasound and orbital computed tomography. Amplification of TCR beta CDR3 regions used RNA as the template. The HTBI primer set served for first-round RT-PCR of the TCR CDR3. TCRdb ran MiXCR on the multiplex PCR reads and lists one entry per CDR3 protein. Of roughly 400,000 distinct CDR3 sequences in the sample, about 14% are singletons; the top ten hold 28%. This CDR3 is built from 15 residues. Germline V gives CDR1 DFQATT, CDR2 SNEGSKA (reference sequence). With 3 bases clipped from V and 3 bases from J, the junction kept 9 bases outside the gene matches. The study's findings and limits: Most thyroid clonotypes with frequency above 0.001 were detected in blood.

The source is a man aged 45-60 years with Graves' ophthalmopathy. Sample: blood. The J gene is TRBJ2-7, the V gene TRBV20-1; 9 bases align to TRBD2. CDR3 DNA sequence: TGCAGTGCTAGCGGGGGGCTAGCGGGGAACTACGAGCAGTACTTC. Translated, it gives CSASGGLAGNYEQYF.